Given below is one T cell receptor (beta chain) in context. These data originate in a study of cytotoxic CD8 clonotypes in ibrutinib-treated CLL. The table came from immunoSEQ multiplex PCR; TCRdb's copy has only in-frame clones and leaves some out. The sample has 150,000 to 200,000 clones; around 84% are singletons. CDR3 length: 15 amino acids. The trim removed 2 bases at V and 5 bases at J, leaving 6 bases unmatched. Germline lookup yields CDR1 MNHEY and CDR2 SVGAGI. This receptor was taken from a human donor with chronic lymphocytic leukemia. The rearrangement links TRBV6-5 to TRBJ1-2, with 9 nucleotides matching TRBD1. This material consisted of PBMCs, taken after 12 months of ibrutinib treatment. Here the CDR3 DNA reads TGTGCCAGCAGTTACCCGGGACAGGGAATTTATGGCTACACCTTC. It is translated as CASSYPGQGIYGYTF.